Listed below are T cell receptor beta chains from one sample, sequenced in a study of blood T cell repertoires in COVID-19. This table comes from immunoSEQ multiplex PCR, and its TCRdb copy is limited to in-frame clones, with some not included. The sample gives some 200,000 clones, 85% to 90% of which show up once; approximately 12% is in the top ten. Sequenced sample: peripheral blood. The source of these receptors is a woman in her seventies with COVID-19, enrolled during active disease. Each CDR3 is given with its conserved first and last residue. The order of the fields is J gene, V gene, D gene, clone size, CDR3 protein, CDR3 DNA. A D gene is named only where the DNA matches it firmly. Rows may omit the clone size; those that give it use once, few, many or a size class.

J gene: TRBJ2-7
V gene: TRBV18
D gene: TRBD1
clone size: NA
CDR3 protein: CASSPGQGRVGEQYF
CDR3 DNA: TGTGCCAGCTCACCAGGACAGGGGAGAGTAGGCGAGCAGTACTTC

J gene: TRBJ1-1
V gene: TRBV28
D gene: TRBD1
clone size: NA
CDR3 protein: CASSLPRTGGTEAFF
CDR3 DNA: TGTGCCAGCAGTTTACCCCGGACAGGGGGAACTGAAGCTTTCTTT

J gene: TRBJ1-5
V gene: TRBV27
D gene: NA
clone size: once
CDR3 protein: CASRDTADLYSNQPQHF
CDR3 DNA: TGTGCCAGCAGGGACACCGCAGACCTTTATAGCAATCAGCCCCAGCATTTT

J gene: TRBJ2-1
V gene: TRBV9
D gene: TRBD2
clone size: NA
CDR3 protein: CASSTLTSNEQFF
CDR3 DNA: TGTGCCAGCAGCACATTGACTAGCAATGAACAGTTCTTC

J gene: TRBJ2-2
V gene: TRBV7-9
D gene: TRBD2
clone size: NA
CDR3 protein: CASSLYSGLAGSTGELFF
CDR3 DNA: TGTGCCAGCAGCCTATACTCGGGACTAGCGGGAAGTACCGGGGAGCTGTTTTTT

J gene: TRBJ1-4
V gene: TRBV28
D gene: TRBD1
clone size: once
CDR3 protein: CASSSTGGWEKLFF
CDR3 DNA: TGTGCCAGCAGCTCGACAGGGGGCTGGGAAAAACTGTTTTTT

J gene: TRBJ2-7
V gene: TRBV7-9
D gene: TRBD2
clone size: NA
CDR3 protein: CASSFALAGVYEQYF
CDR3 DNA: TGTGCCAGCAGCTTTGCTCTAGCGGGAGTCTACGAGCAGTACTTC

J gene: TRBJ2-4
V gene: TRBV6-1
D gene: TRBD2
clone size: NA
CDR3 protein: CASSEKIGTSGRNIQYF
CDR3 DNA: TGTGCCAGCAGTGAAAAAATCGGGACTAGCGGGAGAAACATTCAGTACTTC

J gene: TRBJ2-6
V gene: TRBV21-1
D gene: NA
clone size: NA
CDR3 protein: CASSTDRTGLSGANVLTF
CDR3 DNA: TGTGCCAGCAGCACCGATCGGACAGGACTCTCTGGGGCCAACGTCCTGACTTTC

J gene: TRBJ1-2
V gene: TRBV3-1/TRBV3-2
D gene: TRBD1
clone size: NA
CDR3 protein: CASSQGTQGAVYTF
CDR3 DNA: TGTGCCAGCAGCCAAGGAACACAGGGGGCCGTTTACACCTTC

J gene: TRBJ2-1
V gene: TRBV4-2
D gene: TRBD2
clone size: NA
CDR3 protein: CASSRVALAGVGEGNEQFF
CDR3 DNA: TGTGCCAGCAGCCGCGTGGCACTAGCGGGAGTAGGTGAAGGAAATGAGCAGTTCTTC

J gene: TRBJ1-1
V gene: TRBV12-3/TRBV12-4
D gene: NA
clone size: NA
CDR3 protein: CASRGSGNTEAFF
CDR3 DNA: TGTGCCAGCAGGGGCAGCGGGAACACTGAAGCTTTCTTT

J gene: TRBJ1-2
V gene: TRBV30
D gene: NA
clone size: NA
CDR3 protein: CAWYKYGYTF
CDR3 DNA: TGTGCCTGGTATAAATATGGCTACACCTTC

J gene: TRBJ1-2
V gene: TRBV30
D gene: NA
clone size: NA
CDR3 protein: CAWSVRGGYTF
CDR3 DNA: TGTGCCTGGAGTGTACGGGGTGGCTACACCTTC

J gene: TRBJ1-4
V gene: TRBV19
D gene: TRBD1
clone size: NA
CDR3 protein: CASSGNRGRPHF
CDR3 DNA: TGTGCCAGTAGTGGGAACAGGGGGCGGCCACATTTT

J gene: TRBJ2-2
V gene: TRBV3-1/TRBV3-2
D gene: NA
clone size: NA
CDR3 protein: CASSQASVNTGELFF
CDR3 DNA: TGTGCCAGCAGCCAAGCTAGTGTGAACACCGGGGAGCTGTTTTTT

J gene: TRBJ1-4
V gene: TRBV3-1/TRBV3-2
D gene: TRBD1
clone size: NA
CDR3 protein: CASSRTGPKNEKLFF
CDR3 DNA: TGTGCCAGCAGCCGGACAGGGCCAAAAAATGAAAAACTGTTTTTT